This record concerns one T cell receptor (beta chain) sequence. Sequence at one end of the junction differs from germline and may be a read error. Every TCR beta cDNA library bore unique molecular identifiers. With about 0.95 to 10 million T cells as the source, some 510,000 cDNA molecules resulted. TCRdb recomputed calls from the PCR reads with MiXCR, one row per CDR3 protein. Among some 160,000 distinct CDR3 sequences listed, approximately 35% were seen once. The data are from a study of post-analysis software for immune sequencing data. CDR3 size: 15 residues. CDR1 and CDR2 (germline): DFQATT, SNEGSKA (reference sequence).

This chain links TRBV20-1 with TRBJ2-4, with a possible D match to TRBD1 (5 bases). The TCR sequence derives from a girl aged 10 to 17 with multiple sclerosis. The sample here was blood, taken after autologous hematopoietic stem cell transplantation. The CDR3 protein is CSARARGVAKNIQYF. Written as DNA, the CDR3 is TGCAGTGCAAGAGCTAGGGGTGTAGCCAAAAACATTCAGTACTTC.